The rows below give T cell receptor beta chains drawn from one sample of a study of cytomegalovirus exposure and HLA in healthy donors. The assay was immunoSEQ multiplex PCR, and TCRdb's table has in-frame clones only and misses some. The table lists more than 95,000 clones, 80% to 90% of them singletons, with over 3% in the top ten. Sequencing input: PBMCs. The receptor source for this set is a woman between 40 and 55 years old in good health and CMV-seropositive. CDR3s leave out the opening cysteine and the closing phenylalanine or tryptophan. The D gene is left open where the match is weak.

D gene: NA
V gene: TRBV7-9
CDR3 protein: ASSFEGSGDTQY

D gene: TRBD1
V gene: TRBV5-1
CDR3 protein: ASSYQGAETQY

D gene: NA
V gene: TRBV5-1
CDR3 protein: ASSLVGRVAF

D gene: TRBD1
V gene: TRBV7-9
CDR3 protein: ASSSGQDRVQPQH

D gene: NA
V gene: TRBV5-8
CDR3 protein: ASSRSGQYGNTIY

D gene: TRBD1
V gene: TRBV11-2
CDR3 protein: ASSLGSGQGHYGYT

D gene: NA
V gene: TRBV2
CDR3 protein: ASSVYEQY

D gene: NA
V gene: TRBV15
CDR3 protein: ATSRDMGGAPGNTIY

D gene: TRBD1
V gene: TRBV6-1
CDR3 protein: ASSEQGEVTEAF

D gene: TRBD1
V gene: TRBV29-1
CDR3 protein: SARTGSQPQH

D gene: NA
V gene: TRBV6-7
CDR3 protein: ASSYSGAVPSSNYGYT

D gene: NA
V gene: TRBV7-2
CDR3 protein: ASSLGLIDTQY

D gene: NA
V gene: TRBV19
CDR3 protein: ASSPEGTRLAKNIQY

D gene: NA
V gene: TRBV4-1
CDR3 protein: ASSQDGSAKNIQY

D gene: TRBD2
V gene: TRBV4-1
CDR3 protein: ASSQGDYYEQY

D gene: TRBD2
V gene: TRBV5-1
CDR3 protein: ASSLYGGGGSPYEQY

D gene: NA
V gene: TRBV19
CDR3 protein: ASKGKGIGELF

D gene: NA
V gene: TRBV11-2
CDR3 protein: ASSNFVVYEQY

D gene: TRBD2
V gene: TRBV4-1
CDR3 protein: ASSQEIIQGLAGYEQY

D gene: TRBD1
V gene: TRBV7-3
CDR3 protein: ASSPGQGQDAF

D gene: NA
V gene: TRBV11-1
CDR3 protein: ASSSGATVEEAF

D gene: TRBD2
V gene: TRBV19
CDR3 protein: ASSIGGLAGHNEQF

D gene: TRBD1
V gene: TRBV6-1
CDR3 protein: ASRDPGDRRYGYT

D gene: NA
V gene: TRBV25-1
CDR3 protein: ASSVTQGAGYT